These 19 T cell receptor beta chains were sequenced from one sample in a study of Graves' ophthalmopathy and Graves' hyperthyroidism (dated by TCRdb to 2017 to 2018). Instrument on record: Illumina HiSeq 2000. For repertoire sequencing, TCR beta CDR3 regions were amplified from RNA transcripts. HTBI primers and the Qiagen OneStep RT-PCR kit were used in a first-round RT-PCR, which was followed by a second-round multiplex PCR, size selection and purification. The public reads were quality trimmed at Q25 with fastp and then assembled into clones with MiXCR by TCRdb, keeping productive beta chains. Each CDR3 protein appears once, grouped with its most common genes and DNA. The sample table records 500,000 to 700,000 distinct CDR3 sequences; approximately 21% of these occur just once. Together, the top ten hold approximately 7.7% of the sample. Material: peripheral blood. The receptors were sampled from a woman aged 18-29 years with stable Graves' hyperthyroidism. Some clones in this sample may be carry-over from other donors' samples. Donor details come from another sample of the same person, matched by shared clones.

This clonotype was recorded at least ten times. J is TRBJ2-2 and V is TRBV14; a possible D gene is TRBD2 (5 bases). CDR3 length: 14 amino acids. Germline assignment: CDR1 SGHDN and CDR2 FVKESK. V lost 3 bases, J lost 5 bases, and 10 bases lay in between. The CDR3 DNA reads TGTGCCAGCAGCCATCTAAGAGGGACCGGGGAGCTGTTTTTT. This encodes CASSHLRGTGELFF.

This clonotype showed up just a few times. This chain joins TRBV28 and TRBJ2-3; D not certain. In germline, CDR1 is MDHEN, CDR2 SYDVKM. This CDR3 comprises 13 residues. Trimming left V 7 bases short and J 6 bases short, with 14 bases between. CDR3 in DNA: TGTGCCAGCACCGATTTGAAGAGGGATACGCAGTATTTT. Encoded protein: CASTDLKRDTQYF.

The gene calls are TRBV20-1 and TRBJ2-6; D is undetermined. This CDR3 contains 16 residues. V lost 3 bases to trimming and J lost 0 bases, with 12 bases between them. Germline V gene sequence: CDR1 DFQATT, CDR2 SNEGSKA (reference sequence). CDR3 in DNA: TGCAGTGCTAGCCAAAATAAGGGCTCTGGGGCCAACGTCCTGACTTTC. This translates into CSASQNKGSGANVLTF.

This clonotype turned up a few times. V and J are TRBV6-6 and TRBJ1-5, with D perhaps matching TRBD1 (6 bases). V shed 7 bases and J shed 0 bases, with 31 bases lying between them. CDR3 length equals 21 residues. Germline V gene sequence: CDR1 MNHNY, CDR2 SVGAGI (reference sequence). The CDR3 here is CASIDRTRLHVGYSSNQPQHF. In DNA, the CDR3 is TGTGCCAGCATAGACAGGACTCGGCTACACGTAGGTTACAGTAGCAATCAGCCCCAGCATTTT.

At least ten counts were recorded for this clonotype. This sequence joins TRBV12-3 or TRBV12-4 and TRBJ2-7; D is possibly TRBD2 (6 bases). The CDR3 is 13 amino acids. V lost 5 bases and J 9 bases, leaving 17 bases between the germline ends. CDR3 coding DNA: TGTGCCAGCAGTCCCCTTAGCGGTTTAGGGCAGTACTTC. It translates to CASSPLSGLGQYF.

Comments on this clonotype: This may stem from a read error, because a much larger clone lies one nucleotide away. DNA of the CDR3: TGTGCCAGCAGCCCCGGGAGGGCTGTTGAGACCGAGTACTTC. Protein: CASSPGRAVETEYF. The V call is TRBV7-2, the J call TRBJ2-5; 8 bases fit TRBD2. Looked up from germline, CDR1 is SGHTA and CDR2 is FQGNSA. The CDR3 extends over 14 amino acids.

The V call is TRBV11-2, the J call TRBJ2-3; weak D call: TRBD1 (6 bases). V was pared by 4 bases and J by 0 bases, with 17 bases between. This CDR3 region has 17 residues. Germline assignment: CDR1 SGHAT and CDR2 FQNNGV. CDR3 DNA: TGTGCCAGCAGCTACCCTTGGGGCAGGGGTAGCACAGATACGCAGTATTTT. The encoded protein is CASSYPWGRGSTDTQYF. The variable domain in full, completed from reference TRBV11-2 and TRBJ2-3, reads EAGVAQSPRYKIIEKRQSVAFWCNPISGHATLYWYQQILGQGPKLLIQFQNNGVVDDSQLPKDRFSAERLKGVDSTLKIQPAKLEDSAVYLCASSYPWGRGSTDTQYFGPGTRLTVL.

This clonotype came up a few times. The V gene is TRBV4-1, the J gene TRBJ1-5; possibly TRBD1 for D (5 bases). V was cut by 0 bases and J by 7 bases, with 10 bases left in between. Per the germline V gene, CDR1 is MGHRA and CDR2 is YSYEKL. The CDR3 loop spans 14 amino acids. The CDR3 spells CASSQDWGNQPQHF. CDR3 DNA: TGCGCCAGCAGCCAAGATTGGGGGAACCAGCCCCAGCATTTT.

This clonotype has ten or more counts. The chain has TRBV28 and TRBJ1-2; TRBD1 matches at 9 bases. The CDR3 runs to 14 residues. Germline lookup yields CDR1 MDHEN and CDR2 SYDVKM. V shed 2 bases, J shed 5 bases, and the junction held 3 bases outside the gene matches. CDR3 coding DNA: TGTGCCAGCAGTTTAAGGGACAGGGCTTATGGCTACACCTTC. Its translation is CASSLRDRAYGYTF.

The chain links TRBV5-1 to TRBJ1-1; 12 bases match TRBD1. With V trimmed by 4 bases and J by 0 bases, 4 bases remained unmatched. The CDR3 runs to 16 residues. The germline V gene has CDR1 SGHRS and CDR2 YFSETQ. The CDR3 region is CASSEGTGGMNTEAFF. In DNA form, the CDR3 reads TGCGCCAGCAGCGAGGGGACAGGGGGCATGAACACTGAAGCTTTCTTT.

This clonotype occurred many times. Since a much larger clone is just one base distant, this may be a read error. The V and J genes are TRBV6-1 and TRBJ2-5, with a weak D call TRBD1 (6 bases). CDR1 and CDR2 (germline): MNHNS, SASEGT. The CDR3 extends over 14 amino acids. The CDR3 DNA reads as TGTGCCAGCAGTCTATTTGGGACCACAGGGACCAAGTACTTC. Translating gives CASSLFGTTGTKYF.

This clonotype was recorded at least ten times. V usage is TRBV28 and J usage is TRBJ2-7; D perhaps matches TRBD2 (6 bases). This CDR3 is built from 14 residues. Trimming cost V 5 bases and J 0 bases, with 11 bases left between them. The V gene's germline CDR1 is MDHEN and CDR2 SYDVKM. The CDR3 region has the DNA TGTGCCAGCAGTGTTCAGGGAGGCTCCTACGAGCAGTACTTC. This codes for CASSVQGGSYEQYF.

This clonotype has ten or more counts. The chain combines TRBV7-9 with TRBJ1-2, with 7 positions matching TRBD1. There are 13 residues in the CDR3. Germline loops: CDR1 SEHNR, CDR2 FQNEAQ (reference sequence). After removal of 6 bases from V and 6 bases from J, the junction contained 7 bases not matched to a gene. As DNA, the CDR3 is TGTGCCAGCAGACCCAATGACAGGGATGGCTACACCTTC. Translated: CASRPNDRDGYTF.

This clonotype was observed at least ten times. The rearrangement links TRBV9 to TRBJ1-6, with TRBD1 matching over 8 bases. In germline, CDR1 is SGDLS, CDR2 YYNGEE. There are 18 residues in the CDR3. V gave up 2 bases and J gave up 5 bases; unmatched junction bases: 12. The CDR3 loop is CASSVGNPGTGNNSPLHF. The CDR3, as DNA: TGTGCCAGCAGCGTCGGGAACCCAGGGACAGGCAATAATTCACCCCTCCACTTT.

This clonotype appeared a single time. V and J are TRBV19 and TRBJ1-1, with D unresolved. V dropped 4 bases and J dropped 3 bases, with 12 bases sitting between them. The CDR3 extends over 14 amino acids. CDR1 is LNHDA, CDR2 SQIVND, per germline (reference sequence). The CDR3 protein is CASSTPGRDTEAFF. The CDR3 DNA sequence: TGTGCCAGTAGTACCCCTGGAAGGGACACTGAAGCTTTCTTT.

This clonotype was seen repeatedly, ten times or more. The chain employs TRBV4-1 and TRBJ2-5; TRBD2 aligns across 7 bases. This CDR3 region has 15 residues. Per the germline V gene, CDR1 is MGHRA and CDR2 is YSYEKL. J lost 2 bases, V lost 0 bases, and 3 bases had no gene match. In nucleotides, the CDR3 is TGCGCCAGCAGCCAAGAGTCCGGGGGGCAAGAGACCCAGTACTTC. Translated, it gives CASSQESGGQETQYF.

With regard to this clonotype: A read error may explain this, as a much larger clone is one base away. This chain uses TRBV7-6 with TRBJ2-7, with D tentatively TRBD2 (5 bases). V shed 11 bases and J shed 6 bases, with 20 bases lying between them. CDR1 is SGHVS, CDR2 FNYEAQ, per germline. The CDR3 has 13 residues. CDR3 region: CACGTGLAPEQYF. Here the CDR3 DNA reads TGTGCCTGCGGCACCGGACTGGCCCCCGAGCAGTACTTC.

This clonotype was counted once. Given a much more abundant clone one base away, this may be a read error. This likely comes from a read error, as the CDR3 has no conserved phenylalanine or tryptophan at its end. This chain links TRBV14 with TRBJ2-2; D perhaps matches TRBD2 (5 bases). Trimming removed 1 base at V and 4 bases at J, with 7 bases between. CDR1 is SGHDN, CDR2 FVKESK, per germline. The CDR3 length is 14 residues. CDR3 in DNA: TGTGCCAGCAGCCAAGTCCGGGGCACCGGGGAGCTGTTTGTT. It codes for CASSQVRGTGELFV.

This clonotype was found many times. V is TRBV12-5 and J is TRBJ1-5, with D possibly being TRBD1 (5 bases). Deletions cut 9 bases from V and 0 bases from J, with 21 bases between. This CDR3 is 17 amino acids long. CDR1 is LGHNT, CDR2 FRNRAP, per germline. The chain's CDR3 is CARPQGEGLNSNQPQHF. In nucleotides, the CDR3 is TGTGCTAGGCCCCAAGGGGAAGGGCTGAATAGCAATCAGCCCCAGCATTTT.